These T cell receptor beta chains were read from a single sample in a study of shared clonotypes between healthy human individuals. Assay used: immunoSEQ multiplex PCR; TCRdb lists only in-frame clones, some missing. The sample records about 2 million clones, just under 95% being singletons. Sequencing was carried out using naive CD8+ T cells sorted from blood. These TCRs come from a man aged 18 to 30 in good health. The CDR3 runs from the conserved cysteine through the conserved F or W. Fields, in order: V gene, CDR3 protein.

TRBV13 CASSLEGAPSYEQYF
TRBV11-2 CASSLDHAREAGNTIYF
TRBV27 CASSLSGTYNEQFF
TRBV7-9 CASRRGDTEAFF
TRBV28 CASSFKGQGAYEQYF
TRBV7-8 CASSWTSGELNEQFF
TRBV15 CATSGPDRGLTDTQYF
TRBV6-1 CASLSGYTEAFF
TRBV4-1 CASSPTGGTEAFF
TRBV28 CASSPPGTETQYF
TRBV5-8 CASSLQGGTEAFF
TRBV29-1 CSVRDNPYEQYF
TRBV9 CASSVGVGTSYEQYF
TRBV19 CASSSFKVEDGELFF
TRBV4-1 CASSPDSGSYEQYF
TRBV28 CASSSAGSSYEQYF
TRBV5-6 CASSLASETQYF
TRBV6-5 CASRTGEGGETQYF
TRBV19 CASNKNTYGTAANYGYTF
TRBV19 CASSITGGAYEQYF
TRBV7-9 CASSPETSTYNEQFF
TRBV29-1 CSVERGDLDNEQFF
TRBV7-9 CASSSLAGALWNEQFF
TRBV5-4 CASSRTSGTLPGYEQYF
TRBV28 CASSLSRTGRWVDHEQYF
TRBV7-2 CIRFGTVQETQYF